These T cell receptor beta chains were read from a single sample in a study of blood T cell repertoires in COVID-19. Method: immunoSEQ multiplex PCR; TCRdb's copy keeps in-frame clones and lacks some. This table has about 9,900 clones, about 81% appearing once. The sample was peripheral blood. The source is a man aged 55-75 years with active COVID-19. The CDR3 runs from the conserved cysteine through the conserved F or W. D genes are given only for firm matches. Clone size, where shown, is once, few, many, or a class for clones that have expanded.

J	size	V	D	CDR3	DNA
TRBJ2-1	NA	TRBV4-1	NA	CASSPEAAGSAYNEQFF	TGCGCCAGCAGCCCCGAGGCAGCGGGTTCAGCCTACAATGAGCAGTTCTTC
TRBJ1-6	NA	TRBV7-2	NA	CASSLGNSNSPLHF	TGTGCCAGCAGCTTAGGGAACAGCAATTCACCCCTCCACTTT
TRBJ2-1	NA	TRBV28	NA	CASSSQPEGLDNEQFF	TGTGCCAGCAGTTCTCAGCCGGAGGGGTTGGACAATGAGCAGTTCTTC
TRBJ2-3	NA	TRBV12-5	TRBD2	CASGLLGLVKTDTQYF	TGTGCTAGTGGTTTGTTAGGACTAGTCAAGACAGATACGCAGTATTTT
TRBJ2-7	NA	TRBV4-3	TRBD2	CASSHQLAEGSYEQYF	TGCGCCAGCAGCCACCAACTAGCGGAGGGCTCCTACGAGCAGTACTTC
TRBJ2-4	NA	TRBV19	TRBD1	CASCLGGMAKNIQYF	TGTGCCAGTTGCCTAGGGGGCATGGCCAAAAACATTCAGTACTTC
TRBJ2-7	NA	TRBV2	NA	CASSKNRESVYEQYF	TGTGCCAGCAGTAAAAACAGGGAGTCGGTCTACGAGCAGTACTTC
TRBJ2-3	NA	TRBV7-9	NA	CASSRNVGAVTDTQYF	TGTGCCAGCAGCCGTAATGTAGGGGCGGTAACAGATACGCAGTATTTT
TRBJ1-1	NA	TRBV5-1	NA	CASSFGQMNTEAFF	TGCGCCAGCAGCTTCGGACAGATGAACACTGAAGCTTTCTTT
TRBJ2-7	NA	TRBV27	TRBD1	CASSPKGTVISYEQYF	TGTGCCAGCAGTCCGAAGGGGACAGTGATTTCCTACGAGCAGTACTTC
TRBJ2-7	once	TRBV5-5	NA	CASSLSQFAYEQYF	TGTGCCAGCAGCTTGTCACAGTTCGCCTACGAGCAGTACTTC
TRBJ2-1	NA	TRBV4-3	NA	CASSPRDLATDEQFF	TGCGCCAGCAGCCCCCGGGACTTAGCCACCGATGAGCAGTTCTTC
TRBJ1-2	NA	TRBV10-3	TRBD1	CAITGTGNYGYTF	TGTGCCATCACCGGGACAGGGAACTATGGCTACACCTTC
TRBJ2-1	NA	TRBV28	TRBD1	CASSHPWTGGGEQFF	TGTGCCAGCAGCCATCCTTGGACAGGGGGCGGTGAGCAGTTCTTC
TRBJ1-2	NA	TRBV19	TRBD1	CASTRDRPDYGYTF	TGTGCCAGTACCCGGGACAGGCCCGACTATGGCTACACCTTC
TRBJ2-2	once	TRBV5-1	TRBD1	CASSLAWTGDAGELFF	TGCGCCAGCAGCTTGGCCTGGACAGGGGACGCCGGGGAGCTGTTTTTT
TRBJ2-3	NA	TRBV2	NA	CASTPWATDTQYF	TGTGCCAGCACGCCCTGGGCAACGGATACGCAGTATTTT
TRBJ1-1	NA	TRBV18	TRBD1	CASSSATGANTEAFF	TGTGCCAGCTCATCCGCGACAGGGGCGAACACTGAAGCTTTCTTT
TRBJ2-3	NA	TRBV5-6	NA	CASSLSGSTDTQYF	TGTGCCAGCAGCTTGAGCGGCTCAACAGATACGCAGTATTTT
TRBJ1-4	NA	TRBV28	NA	CASGMEKLFF	TGTGCCAGCGGCATGGAAAAACTGTTTTTT
TRBJ2-7	medium-sized	TRBV28	NA	CASSLESEGGYEQYF	TGTGCCAGCAGTTTGGAGTCGGAAGGGGGTTACGAGCAGTACTTC
TRBJ2-2	once	TRBV27	NA	CASSKRGAMDLSGELFF	TGTGCCAGCAGCAAACGGGGGGCAATGGATTTATCCGGGGAGCTGTTTTTT
TRBJ1-6	few	TRBV7-2	NA	CASSFQGFSSPLHF	TGTGCCAGCAGCTTTCAGGGGTTCAGTTCACCCCTCCACTTT
TRBJ2-7	NA	TRBV7-9	NA	CASSRQVGLLDEQYF	TGTGCCAGCAGCCGACAGGTCGGGCTTTTGGACGAGCAGTACTTC
TRBJ2-2	once	TRBV5-4	TRBD2	CASSSPGLAGAGELFF	TGTGCCAGCAGCTCTCCGGGACTAGCGGGAGCTGGGGAGCTGTTTTTT
TRBJ2-1	once	TRBV4-3	NA	CASSQGQGVYNEQFF	TGCGCCAGCAGCCAGGGTCAGGGCGTTTACAATGAGCAGTTCTTC
TRBJ2-4	NA	TRBV2	NA	CASSVQGTKNIQYF	TGTGCCAGCAGTGTTCAGGGAACCAAAAACATTCAGTACTTC
TRBJ1-1	NA	TRBV5-1	NA	CASSQGRGERNTEAFF	TGCGCCAGCAGCCAGGGACGGGGGGAGAGGAACACTGAAGCTTTCTTT
TRBJ1-2	few	TRBV6-5	NA	CASSYTVDGVGYTF	TGTGCCAGCAGTTACACGGTGGACGGGGTTGGCTACACCTTC